Shown below are 21 T cell receptor beta chains from a single sample sequenced in a study of blood T cell repertoires in COVID-19. The data were produced by immunoSEQ multiplex PCR, yet TCRdb's version contains in-frame clones alone and is incomplete. The data show hundreds of thousands of clones, about 84% seen once. Sequences were obtained from PBMCs or T cells enriched from blood (not recorded which). Every receptor here comes from a woman in her forties or fifties who had recovered from COVID-19.

The V gene is TRBV29-1, the J gene TRBJ2-1; TRBD2 matches at 9 bases. This CDR3 region has 14 residues. Germline V gives CDR1 SQVTM, CDR2 ANQGSEA. V lost 5 bases, J lost 6 bases, and 8 bases stayed unmatched. The CDR3 protein is CSVQQAGGINEQFF. CDR3 nucleotide sequence: TGCAGCGTTCAACAAGCGGGAGGTATCAATGAGCAGTTCTTC.

Comment on this clone: Its ends do not fully match the called genes, so a read error is possible. This chain links TRBV3-1 (or the pseudogene TRBV3-2) with TRBJ2-1, with 9 bases matching TRBD2. The CDR3 consists of 14 residues. Germline CDR1 and CDR2: LGHDT and YNNKEL (reference sequence). CDR3 DNA sequence: TGTGCCAGCAGCCAAGGGTCGAGCGGGAGGATAGCGGTCTTC. Translating it yields CASSQGSSGRIAVF.

This chain joins TRBV18 and TRBJ2-1; 12 nucleotides align to TRBD2. Trimming at V came to 1 base and at J to 9 bases, leaving 7 bases not matched to a gene. Germline CDR1 and CDR2: KGHSH and LQKENI. CDR3 size: 16 residues. CDR3 sequence reads: CASSPQTSGSAGEQFF. The CDR3 DNA follows: TGTGCCAGCTCACCACAGACTAGCGGGAGTGCGGGTGAGCAGTTCTTC.

The chain's CDR3 is CASSLVSGSNQPQHF. The CDR3 DNA follows: TGTGCCAGCAGCTTAGTAAGCGGCTCCAATCAGCCCCAGCATTTT. This chain connects TRBV7-2 to TRBJ1-5; D remains ambiguous. CDR1 and CDR2 from the germline V gene are SGHTA and FQGNSA. Trimming left V 1 base short and J 3 bases short, with 10 bases between. This CDR3 region has 15 residues.

This chain links TRBV25-1 with TRBJ1-1; TRBD1 matches 8 bases. The CDR3 runs 11 residues. V shed 8 bases, J shed 11 bases, and the junction held 7 bases outside the gene matches. From germline, CDR1 is MGHDK and CDR2 SYGVNS. The CDR3: CASRGQDQAFF. In nucleotides, the CDR3 is TGTGCCAGCCGGGGACAGGATCAGGCTTTCTTT. Full variable domain (outside the CDR3, taken from reference TRBV25-1 and TRBJ1-1): EADIYQTPRYLVIGTGKKITLECSQTMGHDKMYWYQQDPGMELHLIHYSYGVNSTEKGDLSSESTVSRIRTEHFPLTLESARPSHTSQYLCASRGQDQAFFGQGTRLTVV.

This clone was counted many times. The chain carries TRBV6-1 and TRBJ1-2; TRBD1 aligns across 7 bases. The V and J ends lost 1 base and 7 bases, in that order; junction bases with no gene match: 9. Germline-derived CDR1 and CDR2 are MNHNS and SASEGT. This CDR3 comprises 15 residues. This CDR3 is CASSEDPRGASGYTF. DNA of the CDR3: TGTGCCAGCAGTGAAGATCCCAGGGGGGCTAGTGGCTACACCTTC.

V gene TRBV7-9 combines with J gene TRBJ2-3; no clear D gene. CDR3 length: 14 amino acids. The V end was cut by 4 bases, the J end by 6 bases, with 14 bases between. Germline values: CDR1 SEHNR, CDR2 FQNEAQ (reference sequence). CDR3 region: CASSSNMGSDTQYF. CDR3 in DNA: TGTGCCAGCAGCTCGAACATGGGCTCGGATACGCAGTATTTT.

The V and J genes are TRBV6-5 and TRBJ1-5; 7 bases are shared with TRBD1. Germline V gene data show CDR1 as MNHEY and CDR2 as SVGAGI. This CDR3 has 15 residues. After removal of 0 bases from V and 6 bases from J, the junction contained 5 bases not matched to a gene. The CDR3 is CASSYSTRGAQPQHF. The CDR3 coding sequence is TGTGCCAGCAGTTACTCGACCAGGGGGGCTCAGCCCCAGCATTTT.

This clone was observed a handful of times. This rearrangement joins TRBV28 to TRBJ1-5, with a possible D match to TRBD1 (5 bases). The germline gives CDR1 MDHEN, CDR2 SYDVKM. This CDR3 comprises 14 residues. The V and J ends lost 7 bases and 2 bases respectively, with 12 bases between them. CDR3 sequence reads: CASNQGGGNQPQHF. CDR3 bases: TGTGCCAGCAACCAGGGAGGGGGCAATCAGCCCCAGCATTTT.

The chain is built from TRBV12-3 or TRBV12-4 and TRBJ2-7, with 8 nucleotides matching TRBD1. The CDR3 loop spans 13 amino acids. After removal of 6 bases from V and 6 bases from J, the junction contained 7 bases not matched to a gene. CDR3 amino acids: CASRGTGPGEQYF. DNA for the CDR3: TGTGCCAGCAGGGGGACAGGACCGGGCGAGCAGTACTTC.

This clone was recorded only once. The chain couples TRBV9 to TRBJ2-1; the match to TRBD2 covers 8 bases. CDR1 is SGDLS, CDR2 YYNGEE, per germline. The V segment lost 0 bases and the J segment 9 bases; nucleotides outside the gene matches: 8. The CDR3 is made up of 15 amino acids. CDR3: CASSVGVPGGGEQFF. Here the CDR3 DNA reads TGTGCCAGCAGCGTAGGGGTCCCCGGGGGGGGTGAGCAGTTCTTC.

The chain joins TRBV4-3 to TRBJ1-5; D remains unclear. Germline lookup yields CDR1 LGHNA and CDR2 YSLEER. The V and J ends lost 0 bases and 9 bases respectively, with 15 bases between them. This CDR3 spans 15 amino acids. CDR3: CASSQDIGSFRPQHF. CDR3 DNA sequence: TGCGCCAGCAGCCAAGATATCGGGAGCTTCAGGCCCCAGCATTTT.

V is TRBV15 and J is TRBJ1-5; TRBD1 is a possible D gene (5 bases). V dropped 2 bases and J dropped 2 bases, with 7 bases sitting between them. Germline CDR1 is LNHNV and CDR2 is YYDKDF (reference sequence). This CDR3 has 14 residues. The CDR3 DNA sequence: TGTGCCACCAGCAGAAACAGGCGCAATCAGCCCCAGCATTTT. This sequence encodes CATSRNRRNQPQHF.

The genes are TRBV4-2 and TRBJ2-7; a possible D gene is TRBD2 (5 bases). Per the germline V gene, CDR1 is LGHNA and CDR2 is YNFKEQ. Trimming cost V 0 bases and J 1 base, with 10 bases left between them. This CDR3 spans 15 amino acids. CDR3 bases: TGTGCCAGCAGCCAAGAGTCAGCGGAGTCCTACGAGCAGTACTTC. Encoded protein: CASSQESAESYEQYF.

The chain uses TRBV14 and TRBJ1-5; TRBD1 aligns across 7 bases. Germline trimming cut 4 bases from V and 0 bases from J; bases unmatched to any gene: 18. This CDR3 spans 20 amino acids. Germline CDR1 SGHDN, CDR2 FVKESK. In DNA form, the CDR3 reads TGTGCCAGCAGCCTCCTATGCGACAGGGAGATTCATTATAGCAATCAGCCCCAGCATTTT. It codes for CASSLLCDREIHYSNQPQHF.

The rearrangement links TRBV11-2 to TRBJ1-2; D is perhaps TRBD1 (5 bases). The CDR3 spans 15 residues. The V end lost 0 bases, the J end lost 5 bases, and 13 bases lay between the germline ends. Germline loops: CDR1 SGHAT, CDR2 FQNNGV. This CDR3 is CASSLEPRQSYGYTF. The CDR3 DNA is TGTGCCAGCAGCTTAGAGCCCCGACAGTCTTATGGCTACACCTTC.

The chain carries TRBV16 and TRBJ1-2; no definite D call. The CDR3 covers 14 residues. V lost 0 bases, J lost 6 bases, and 11 bases lay in between. CDR1 and CDR2 from the germline V gene are KGHSY and FQNENV. The CDR3: CASSQSHGGDGYTF. In DNA, the CDR3 is TGTGCCAGCAGCCAATCTCACGGAGGAGATGGCTACACCTTC.

This clone was seen a few times. The chain combines TRBV5-1 with TRBJ1-1, with D hard to call. This CDR3 spans 14 amino acids. Germline V gene data show CDR1 as SGHRS and CDR2 as YFSETQ. V was pared by 0 bases and J by 0 bases, with 6 bases between. CDR3 DNA: TGCGCCAGCAGCTTGGTTTCAATGAACACTGAAGCTTTCTTT. Encoded protein: CASSLVSMNTEAFF. The full variable domain, with the rest looked up from reference TRBV5-1 and TRBJ1-1, is KAGVTQTPRYLIKTRGQQVTLSCSPISGHRSVSWYQQTPGQGLQFLFEYFSETQRNKGNFPGRFSGRQFSNSRSEMNVSTLELGDSALYLCASSLVSMNTEAFFGQGTRLTVV.

The chain carries TRBV5-6 and TRBJ1-2, with a tentative D call TRBD1 (6 bases). V was pared by 6 bases and J by 2 bases, with 11 bases between. This CDR3 contains 13 residues. In germline, CDR1 is SGHDT, CDR2 YYEEEE. The CDR3 DNA follows: TGTGCCAGCAACAGGGTCCCGAACTATGGCTACACCTTC. Protein sequence: CASNRVPNYGYTF.

The V call is TRBV24-1, the J call TRBJ2-1, with 10 bases lining up with TRBD1. In germline, CDR1 is KGHDR, CDR2 SFDVKD. CDR3 length: 16 amino acids. V dropped 4 bases and J dropped 3; count of bases not matched to a gene: 5. The CDR3 is CATSDLGTGVYNEQFF. CDR3 in DNA: TGTGCCACCAGTGACCTCGGGACAGGGGTCTACAATGAGCAGTTCTTC.

The chain couples TRBV7-3 to TRBJ2-3; D uncertain. CDR3 length equals 14 residues. The V end was cut by 2 bases, the J end by 2 bases, with 8 bases between. Germline V gene data show CDR1 as SGHTA and CDR2 as FQGTGA. The CDR3 coding sequence is TGTGCCAGCAGCTTAGGAGTGGCCACAGATACGCAGTATTTT. Encoded protein: CASSLGVATDTQYF.